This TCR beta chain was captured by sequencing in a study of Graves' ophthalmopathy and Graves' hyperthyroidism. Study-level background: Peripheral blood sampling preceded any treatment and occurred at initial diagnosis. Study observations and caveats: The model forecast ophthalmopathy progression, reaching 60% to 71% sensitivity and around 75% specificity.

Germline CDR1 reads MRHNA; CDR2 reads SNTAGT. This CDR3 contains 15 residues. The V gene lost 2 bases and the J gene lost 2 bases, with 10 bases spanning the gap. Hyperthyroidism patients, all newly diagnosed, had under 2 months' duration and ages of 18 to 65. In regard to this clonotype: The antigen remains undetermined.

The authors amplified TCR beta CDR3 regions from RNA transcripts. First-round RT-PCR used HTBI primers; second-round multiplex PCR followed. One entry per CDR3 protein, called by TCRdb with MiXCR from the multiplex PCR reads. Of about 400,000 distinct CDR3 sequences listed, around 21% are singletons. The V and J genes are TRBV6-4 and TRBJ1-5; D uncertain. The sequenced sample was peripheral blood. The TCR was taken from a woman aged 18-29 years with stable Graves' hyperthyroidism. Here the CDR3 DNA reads TGTGCCAGCAGTGACAGATCTGGGGGCAATCAGCCCCAGCATTTT. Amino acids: CASSDRSGGNQPQHF.